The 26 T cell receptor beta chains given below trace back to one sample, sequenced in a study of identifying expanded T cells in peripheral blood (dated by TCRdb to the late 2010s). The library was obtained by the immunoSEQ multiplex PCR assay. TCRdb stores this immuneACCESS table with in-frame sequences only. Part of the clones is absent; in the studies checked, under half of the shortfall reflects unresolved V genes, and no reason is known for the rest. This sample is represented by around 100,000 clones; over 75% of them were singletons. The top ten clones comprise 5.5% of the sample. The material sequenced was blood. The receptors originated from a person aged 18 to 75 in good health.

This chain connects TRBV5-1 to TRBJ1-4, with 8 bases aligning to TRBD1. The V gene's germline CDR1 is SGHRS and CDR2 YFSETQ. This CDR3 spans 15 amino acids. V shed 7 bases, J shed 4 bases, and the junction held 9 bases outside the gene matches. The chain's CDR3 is CASARRGQDNEKLFF. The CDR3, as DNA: TGCGCCAGCGCCCGAAGGGGACAGGATAATGAAAAACTGTTTTTT.

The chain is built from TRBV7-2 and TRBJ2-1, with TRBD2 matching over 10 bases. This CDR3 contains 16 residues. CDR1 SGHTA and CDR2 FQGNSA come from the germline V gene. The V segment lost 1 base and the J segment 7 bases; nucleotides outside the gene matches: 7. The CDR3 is CASSLGDQREGNEQFF. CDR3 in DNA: TGTGCCAGCAGCTTAGGGGACCAGCGGGAGGGGAATGAGCAGTTCTTC.

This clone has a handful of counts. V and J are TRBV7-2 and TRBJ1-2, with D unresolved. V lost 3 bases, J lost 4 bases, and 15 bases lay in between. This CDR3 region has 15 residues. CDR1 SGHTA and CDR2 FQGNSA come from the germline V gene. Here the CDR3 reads CASSFDRGFLYGYTF. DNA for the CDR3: TGTGCCAGCAGCTTTGACCGGGGTTTTCTCTATGGCTACACCTTC.

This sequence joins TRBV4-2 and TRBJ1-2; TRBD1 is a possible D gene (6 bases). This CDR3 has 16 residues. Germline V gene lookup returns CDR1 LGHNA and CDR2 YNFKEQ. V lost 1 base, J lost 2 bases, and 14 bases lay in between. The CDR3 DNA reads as TGTGCCAGCAGCCAAGCGTTGGGGGCAGGGAACTATGGCTACACCTTC. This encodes CASSQALGAGNYGYTF.

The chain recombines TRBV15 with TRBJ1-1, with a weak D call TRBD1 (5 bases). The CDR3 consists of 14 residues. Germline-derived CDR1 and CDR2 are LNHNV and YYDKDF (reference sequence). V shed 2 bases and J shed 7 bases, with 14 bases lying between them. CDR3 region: CATSRRRGNFEAFF. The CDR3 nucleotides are TGTGCCACCAGCAGAAGAAGGGGCAACTTTGAAGCTTTCTTT.

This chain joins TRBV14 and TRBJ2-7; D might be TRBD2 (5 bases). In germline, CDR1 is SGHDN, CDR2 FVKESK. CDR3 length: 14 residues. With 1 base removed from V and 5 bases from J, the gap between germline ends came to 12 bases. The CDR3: CASSQGTLGHEQYF. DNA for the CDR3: TGTGCCAGCAGCCAAGGGACTCTCGGTCACGAGCAGTACTTC.

CDR3 nucleotides: TGCGCCAGCAGCCCGTCCGCAGGGACCAACACTGAAGCTTTCTTT. It specifies CASSPSAGTNTEAFF. The gene calls are TRBV5-1 and TRBJ1-1, with a tentative D call TRBD1 (5 bases). The germline V and J ends were trimmed by 4 bases and 2 bases, with 15 bases remaining between them. Per germline, CDR1 SGHRS and CDR2 YFSETQ. The CDR3 covers 15 residues.

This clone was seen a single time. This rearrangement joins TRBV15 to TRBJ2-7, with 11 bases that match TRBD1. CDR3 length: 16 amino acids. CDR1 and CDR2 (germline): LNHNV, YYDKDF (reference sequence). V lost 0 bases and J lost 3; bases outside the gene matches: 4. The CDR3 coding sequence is TGTGCCACCAGCAGAGATCCGGGACAGGGGGTCTACGAGCAGTACTTC. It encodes CATSRDPGQGVYEQYF.

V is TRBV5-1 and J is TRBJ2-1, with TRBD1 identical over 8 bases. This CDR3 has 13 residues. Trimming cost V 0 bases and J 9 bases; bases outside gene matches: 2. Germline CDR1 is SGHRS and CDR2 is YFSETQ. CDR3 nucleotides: TGCGCCAGCAGCTTGGACAGGGGGGCTGAGCAGTTCTTC. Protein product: CASSLDRGAEQFF.

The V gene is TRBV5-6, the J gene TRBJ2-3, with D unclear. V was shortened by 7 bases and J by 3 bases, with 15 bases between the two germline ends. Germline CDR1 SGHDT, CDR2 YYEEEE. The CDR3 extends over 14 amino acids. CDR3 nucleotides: TGTGCCAGCGGTAAGGGTTTCCCAACAGATACGCAGTATTTT. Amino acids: CASGKGFPTDTQYF. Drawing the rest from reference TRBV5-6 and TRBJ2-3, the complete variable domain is DAGVTQSPTHLIKTRGQQVTLRCSPKSGHDTVSWYQQALGQGPQFIFQYYEEEERQRGNFPDRFSGHQFPNYSSELNVNALLLGDSALYLCASGKGFPTDTQYFGPGTRLTVL.

DNA for the CDR3: TGTGCCAGCAAAAGGGGGGCAGGGGAAGGCTATGGCTACACCTTC. Translated, it gives CASKRGAGEGYGYTF. The chain recombines TRBV6-5 with TRBJ1-2; D is perhaps TRBD1 (6 bases). The CDR3 length is 15 residues. The germline CDR1 and CDR2 sequences are MNHEY and SVGAGI. V dropped 7 bases and J dropped 4 bases, with 19 bases sitting between them.

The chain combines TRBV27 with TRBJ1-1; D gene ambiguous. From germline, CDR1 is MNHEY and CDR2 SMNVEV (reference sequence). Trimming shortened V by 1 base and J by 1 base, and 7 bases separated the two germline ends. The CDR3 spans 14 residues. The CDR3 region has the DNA TGTGCCAGCAGTTTATTAGGAGGGAACACTGAAGCTTTCTTT. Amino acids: CASSLLGGNTEAFF.

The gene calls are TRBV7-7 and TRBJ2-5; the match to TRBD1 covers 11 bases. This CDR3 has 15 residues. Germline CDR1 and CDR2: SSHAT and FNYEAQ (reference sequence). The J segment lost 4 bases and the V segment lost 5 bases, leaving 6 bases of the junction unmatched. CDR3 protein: CASSRGQGARETQYF. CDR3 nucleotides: TGTGCCAGCAGCCGCGGACAGGGGGCTAGAGAGACCCAGTACTTC.

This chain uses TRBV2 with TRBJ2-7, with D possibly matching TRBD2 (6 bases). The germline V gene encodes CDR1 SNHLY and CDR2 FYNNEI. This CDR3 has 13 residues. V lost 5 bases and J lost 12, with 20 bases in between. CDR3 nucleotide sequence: TGTGCCAGCAGTCCGTACTCTAGCGTACCTCCGTACTTC. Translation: CASSPYSSVPPYF. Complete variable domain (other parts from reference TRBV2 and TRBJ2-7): EPEVTQTPSHQVTQMGQEVILRCVPISNHLYFYWYRQILGQKVEFLVSFYNNEISEKSEIFDDQFSVERPDGSNFTLKIRSTKLEDSAMYFCASSPYSSVPPYFGPGTRLTVT.

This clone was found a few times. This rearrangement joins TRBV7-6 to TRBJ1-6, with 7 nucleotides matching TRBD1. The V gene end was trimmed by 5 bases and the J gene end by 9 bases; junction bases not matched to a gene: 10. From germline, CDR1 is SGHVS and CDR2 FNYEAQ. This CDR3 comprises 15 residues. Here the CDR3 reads CASSPFPGGSSPLHF. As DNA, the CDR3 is TGTGCCAGCAGCCCATTCCCAGGGGGGAGTTCACCCCTCCACTTT.

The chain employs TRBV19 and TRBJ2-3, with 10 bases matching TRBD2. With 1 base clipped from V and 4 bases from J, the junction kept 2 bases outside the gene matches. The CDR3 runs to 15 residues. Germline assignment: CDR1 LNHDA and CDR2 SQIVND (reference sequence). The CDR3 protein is CASSIGLAGADTQYF. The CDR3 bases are TGTGCCAGTAGTATAGGGCTAGCGGGAGCAGATACGCAGTATTTT.

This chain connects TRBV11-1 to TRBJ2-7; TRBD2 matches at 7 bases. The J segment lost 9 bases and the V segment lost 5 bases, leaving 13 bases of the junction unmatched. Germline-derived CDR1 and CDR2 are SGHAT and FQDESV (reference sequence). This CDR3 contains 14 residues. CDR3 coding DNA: TGTGCCAGCAGCATAGGGGCAGGAGCGGGGATGCAGTACTTC. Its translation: CASSIGAGAGMQYF.

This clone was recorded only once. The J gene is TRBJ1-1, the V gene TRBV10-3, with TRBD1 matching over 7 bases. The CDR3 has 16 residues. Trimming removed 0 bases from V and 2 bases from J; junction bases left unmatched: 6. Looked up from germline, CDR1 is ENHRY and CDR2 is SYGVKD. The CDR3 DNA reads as TGTGCCATCAGTGAGTCTGTGAGGGGGCCAAACACTGAAGCTTTCTTT. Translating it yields CAISESVRGPNTEAFF.

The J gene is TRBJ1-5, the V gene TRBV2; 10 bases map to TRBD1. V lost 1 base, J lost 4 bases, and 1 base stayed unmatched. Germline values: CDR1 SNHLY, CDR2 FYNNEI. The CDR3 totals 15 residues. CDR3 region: CASSEGTGGNQPQHF. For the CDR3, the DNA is TGTGCCAGCAGTGAAGGGACAGGGGGGAATCAGCCCCAGCATTTT.

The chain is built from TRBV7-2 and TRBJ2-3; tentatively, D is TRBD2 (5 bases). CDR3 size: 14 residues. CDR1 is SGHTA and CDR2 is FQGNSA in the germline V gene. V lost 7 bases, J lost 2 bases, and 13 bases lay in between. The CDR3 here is CASIVNGLTDTQYF. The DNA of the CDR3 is TGTGCCAGCATTGTGAATGGACTCACAGATACGCAGTATTTT.

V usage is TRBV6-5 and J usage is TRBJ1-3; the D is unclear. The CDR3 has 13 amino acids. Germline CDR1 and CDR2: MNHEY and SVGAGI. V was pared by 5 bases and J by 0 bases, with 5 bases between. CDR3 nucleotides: TGTGCCAGCAGTACCGTCTCTGGAAACACCATATATTTT. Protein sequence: CASSTVSGNTIYF.

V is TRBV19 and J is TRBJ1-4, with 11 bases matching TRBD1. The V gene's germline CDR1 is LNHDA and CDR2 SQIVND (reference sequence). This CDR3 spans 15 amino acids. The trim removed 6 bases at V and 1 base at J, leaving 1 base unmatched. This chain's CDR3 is CASRDRGQTNEKLFF. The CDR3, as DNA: TGTGCCAGTAGGGACAGGGGGCAAACTAATGAAAAACTGTTTTTT.

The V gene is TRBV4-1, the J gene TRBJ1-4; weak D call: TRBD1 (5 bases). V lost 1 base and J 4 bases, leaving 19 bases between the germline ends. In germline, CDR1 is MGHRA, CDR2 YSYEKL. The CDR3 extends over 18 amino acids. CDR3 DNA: TGCGCCAGCAGCCAAGTCCGGGTGGGGACTGGTTATAATGAAAAACTGTTTTTT. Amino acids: CASSQVRVGTGYNEKLFF.

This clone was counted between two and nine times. CDR3 loop: CASSPWTTTNYGYTF. Written as DNA, the CDR3 is TGTGCCAGCAGCCCTTGGACAACTACAAACTATGGCTACACCTTC. The chain combines TRBV9 with TRBJ1-2; possible D gene TRBD1, 5 bases. This CDR3 contains 15 residues. Per germline, CDR1 SGDLS and CDR2 YYNGEE. Between the trimmed V and J ends, which lost 4 bases and 2 bases, there was a span of 15 bases.

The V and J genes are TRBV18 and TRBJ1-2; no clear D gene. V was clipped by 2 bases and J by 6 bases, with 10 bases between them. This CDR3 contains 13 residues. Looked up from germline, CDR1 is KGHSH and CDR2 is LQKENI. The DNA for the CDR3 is TGTGCCAGCTCACCAAATGGTGGGCATGGCTACACCTTC. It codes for CASSPNGGHGYTF.

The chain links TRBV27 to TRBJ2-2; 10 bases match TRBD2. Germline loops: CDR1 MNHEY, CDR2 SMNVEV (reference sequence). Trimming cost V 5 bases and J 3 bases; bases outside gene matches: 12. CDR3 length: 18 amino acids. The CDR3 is CASSLKTLAGDHTGELFF. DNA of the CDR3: TGTGCCAGCAGTCTCAAGACCCTAGCGGGAGACCACACCGGGGAGCTGTTTTTT.